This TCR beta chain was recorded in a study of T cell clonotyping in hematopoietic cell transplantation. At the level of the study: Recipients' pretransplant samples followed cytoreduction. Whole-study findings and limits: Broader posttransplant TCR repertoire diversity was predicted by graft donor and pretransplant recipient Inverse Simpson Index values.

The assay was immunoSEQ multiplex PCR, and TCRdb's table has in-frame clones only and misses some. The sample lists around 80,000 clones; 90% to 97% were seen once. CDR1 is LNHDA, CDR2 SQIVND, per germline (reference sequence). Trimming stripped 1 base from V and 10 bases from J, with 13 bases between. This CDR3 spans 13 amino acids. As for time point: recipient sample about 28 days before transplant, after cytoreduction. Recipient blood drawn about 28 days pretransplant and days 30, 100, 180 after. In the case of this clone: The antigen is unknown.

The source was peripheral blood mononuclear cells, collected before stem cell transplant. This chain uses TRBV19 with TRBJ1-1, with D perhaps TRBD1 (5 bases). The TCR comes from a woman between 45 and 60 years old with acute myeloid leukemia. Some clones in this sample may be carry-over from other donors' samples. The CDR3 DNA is TGTGCCAGTAGTATAGTGATCGACACAGGAGCTTTCTTT. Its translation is CASSIVIDTGAFF.